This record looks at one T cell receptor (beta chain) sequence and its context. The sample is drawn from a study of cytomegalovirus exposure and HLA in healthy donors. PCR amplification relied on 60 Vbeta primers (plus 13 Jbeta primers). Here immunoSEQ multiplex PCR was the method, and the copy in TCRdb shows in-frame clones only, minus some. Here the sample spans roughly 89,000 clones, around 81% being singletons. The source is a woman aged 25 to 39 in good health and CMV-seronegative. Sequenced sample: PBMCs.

CDR3 in DNA: TGTGCCAGTAGTGCAGGGTCGGGAGATACGCAGTATTTT. Translation: CASSAGSGDTQYF. V is TRBV19 and J is TRBJ2-3, with D tentatively TRBD1 (5 bases). V was trimmed by 5 bases and J by 5 bases, leaving 11 bases between them. This CDR3 comprises 13 residues. From germline, CDR1 is LNHDA and CDR2 SQIVND (reference sequence).